Below, one T cell receptor (beta chain) is given with its context. Its antigen is currently unknown. A single record per CDR3 protein comes from TCRdb applying MiXCR to the reads. The repertoire holds hundreds of thousands of distinct CDR3 sequences, almost 30% seen once, with 20% in the top ten. The data are from a study of T cell repertoires in cytomegalovirus infection. Trimming removed 1 base from V and 2 bases from J, with 8 bases in between. The CDR3 runs to 13 residues. Germline values: CDR1 DFQATT, CDR2 SNEGSKA (reference sequence). The sample in question was cultured PBMCs, obtained from culture after CMV antigen stimulation. This receptor was obtained from a human donor in good health (CMV status not recorded). Some clones in this sample may be carry-over from other donors' samples. This sequence joins TRBV20-1 and TRBJ2-5; D gene unclear. CDR3 residues: CSARGLGQETQYF. CDR3 DNA: TGCAGTGCTAGAGGTCTCGGGCAAGAGACCCAGTACTTC.